These T cell receptor beta chains were read from a single sample in a study of T cell responses to AZD1222 COVID-19 vaccine. Profiled with immunoSEQ multiplex PCR; TCRdb holds only in-frame clones, not every one. The sample holds 75,000 to 90,000 clones; roughly nine tenths are singletons and the top ten take roughly 4.8%. The input for sequencing was peripheral blood, taken on day 0 of AZD1222 vaccination. Source of these receptors: an adult in good health. Both conserved end residues are part of each CDR3. A D gene is named only where the DNA matches it firmly. Some rows have no size entry. The others give once, few or many, or a class for an expanded clone.

.	.	TRBV12-3/TRBV12-4	TRBJ2-7	TGTGCCAGCAGTTCTCGGAAGGCCTACGAGCAGTACTTC	CASSSRKAYEQYF
.	.	TRBV28	TRBJ1-1	TGTGCCAGCAGTTTCAGACAGGAAGCTTTCTTT	CASSFRQEAFF
.	.	TRBV28	TRBJ2-1	TGTGCCAGCAGTCCCCCAAGGCGGGGAGGGGGTGAGCAGTTCTTC	CASSPPRRGGGEQFF
.	TRBD1	TRBV6-5	TRBJ1-6	TGTGCCAGCAGGCCGGGACAGGGGGGTTCACCCCTCCACTTT	CASRPGQGGSPLHF
.	.	TRBV6-6	TRBJ1-1	TGTGCCAGCAGTATCCAGGGAATGCTAAACACTGAAGCTTTCTTT	CASSIQGMLNTEAFF
.	.	TRBV2	TRBJ1-5	TGTGCCAGCAGTGTGGGGGCCCAGGGTCAGCCCCAGCATTTT	CASSVGAQGQPQHF
.	TRBD1	TRBV4-1	TRBJ1-4	TGCGCCAGCAGCCAAGAGGTAGGACAGGGATATGAAAAACTGTTTTTT	CASSQEVGQGYEKLFF
few	.	TRBV5-5	TRBJ1-2	TGTGCCAGCACCCTAGACGGGGGCCGCTATGGCTACACCTTC	CASTLDGGRYGYTF
.	.	TRBV6-5	TRBJ1-6	TGTGCCGCAGCGGGGCTCGGATATAATTCACCCCTCCACTTT	CAAAGLGYNSPLHF
.	TRBD2	TRBV6-5	TRBJ2-7	TGTGCCAGCAGTCTGTGGGGGGGTCCCTACGAGCAGTACTTC	CASSLWGGPYEQYF
.	.	TRBV6-5	TRBJ1-1	TGTGCCAGCTTGCCCCTCGCGGTGGAAGGCGCTGAAGCTTTCTTT	CASLPLAVEGAEAFF
.	.	TRBV27	TRBJ1-1	TGTGCCAGCACCCGCCCGGGTCTGAACACTGAAGCTTTCTTT	CASTRPGLNTEAFF
.	TRBD2	TRBV15	TRBJ2-5	TGTGCCACCAGCAGAGCGGGGGGGCCTGAGGAGATCCAGTACTTC	CATSRAGGPEEIQYF
.	.	TRBV19	TRBJ1-5	TGTGCCAGTAGGCAAACCACGGTCAATCAGCCCCAGCATTTT	CASRQTTVNQPQHF
.	.	TRBV28	TRBJ2-7	TGTGCCAGCAGTTTCCCGGGACAATGGGAGCAGTACTTC	CASSFPGQWEQYF
.	TRBD2	TRBV9	TRBJ2-5	TGTGCCAGCAGCGAGTCCCCTACTAGCGGGGGCCAAGAGACCCAGTACTTC	CASSESPTSGGQETQYF
.	TRBD1	TRBV4-3	TRBJ1-1	TGCGCCAGCAGCCAAGATCACAGGGGCCTAGCTGAAGCTTTCTTT	CASSQDHRGLAEAFF
.	.	TRBV19	TRBJ2-1	TGTGCCTTTAGTATATATCTATCGACAGGAGGGGGGGGTGAGCAGTTCTTC	CAFSIYLSTGGGGEQFF
.	.	TRBV4-3	TRBJ1-3	TGCGCCAGCAGCCAAGAATTAGGTTTGGGTAGGGGCGGCTCTGGAAACACCATATATTTT	CASSQELGLGRGGSGNTIYF
.	.	TRBV27	TRBJ2-7	TGTGCCAGCAGTCCAACACGGGGAGCCGAATCTGAGCAGTACTTC	CASSPTRGAESEQYF
few	TRBD2	TRBV10-3	TRBJ2-1	TGTGCCATCAGTGACCCACACCAGGGCGGGGGGAACAATGAGCAGTTCTTC	CAISDPHQGGGNNEQFF
.	.	TRBV18	TRBJ1-4	TGTGCCAGCTCAGCTGGACAGCTTTCAACTAATGAAAAACTGTTTTTT	CASSAGQLSTNEKLFF
.	.	TRBV7-9	TRBJ1-5	TGTGCCAGCAGCTTACACAATCAGCCCCAGCATTTT	CASSLHNQPQHF
.	.	TRBV2	TRBJ2-7	TGTGCCAGCGGGGGCTACGAGCAGTACTTC	CASGGYEQYF
.	.	TRBV11-3	TRBJ2-7	TGTGCCAGCAGCTTTGGCGGGGCCTACGAGCAGTACTTC	CASSFGGAYEQYF
.	.	TRBV30	TRBJ1-5	TGTGCCTGGAGTGTACGAACTGGCCAGCCCCAGCATTTT	CAWSVRTGQPQHF
.	.	TRBV7-9	TRBJ2-3	TGTGCCAGCAGCTTTCCCGGACTGTCTCCTTACTCTAGCACAGATACGCAGTATTTT	CASSFPGLSPYSSTDTQYF
.	.	TRBV12-3/TRBV12-4	TRBJ1-5	TGTGCCAGCAGTCCCGAGGGGTTCGGGCCCCAGCATTTT	CASSPEGFGPQHF
once	.	TRBV3-1/TRBV3-2	TRBJ1-1	TGTGCCAGCAGCCATGGGGGGAACACTGAAGCTTTCTTT	CASSHGGNTEAFF
.	.	TRBV6-5	TRBJ2-3	TGTGCCAGTTCTACGGGATTCACAGATACGCAGTATTTT	CASSTGFTDTQYF
.	.	TRBV27	TRBJ1-5	TGTGCCAGCAGTACCGTACAGGGTTTTGGGGATCAGCCCCAGCATTTT	CASSTVQGFGDQPQHF
.	TRBD2	TRBV3-1/TRBV3-2	TRBJ2-3	TGTGCCAGCAGCCAACGGGAGGGGAGCGGGGAGGCGCATACGCAGTATTTT	CASSQREGSGEAHTQYF
.	.	TRBV19	TRBJ1-5	TGTGCCAGTAGTATAGCAACGGGGACCAATCAGCCCCAGCATTTT	CASSIATGTNQPQHF
.	.	TRBV10-1	TRBJ2-7	TGCGCCAGCAGTGAGACAGGGACTGACTACGAGCAGTACTTC	CASSETGTDYEQYF
once	TRBD2	TRBV15	TRBJ2-3	TGTGCCACCAGCAGAGATCAGGGACTAGCGGATACGCAGTATTTT	CATSRDQGLADTQYF